A selection of T cell receptor beta chains follows, all from one sample in a study of T cells after yellow fever vaccination. TCRdb ran MiXCR on the 5' RACE reads and lists one entry per CDR3 protein. Found here are 600,000 to 750,000 distinct CDR3 sequences, 9% to 15% of them singletons; the top ten hold 15%. The sequenced sample was PBMCs, obtained on the day of the yellow fever booster vaccination. These receptors were collected from a man aged 25-45 years who received the YFV17D yellow fever vaccine. The conserved cysteine and the conserved F or W are not part of the CDR3 here. Each record gives: V gene, clone size, J gene, CDR3 protein. Clone size is stated in some rows and not others, as once, few, many or a class when expanded.

TRBV7-2	-	TRBJ2-3	ASSASTRIGTDTQY
TRBV10-3	few	TRBJ2-1	ATLTGSEQF
TRBV7-2	few	TRBJ2-3	ASSIRTGRVGDTQY
TRBV9	-	TRBJ2-2	ASSIWEGELF
TRBV12-3/TRBV12-4	-	TRBJ1-2	ASTMGRVGYT
TRBV6-2/TRBV6-3	-	TRBJ1-2	ASVIPGQEDGYT
TRBV5-1	few	TRBJ2-1	ASSRPSGSRDEQF
TRBV20-1	few	TRBJ1-6	SAGPQNSPLH
TRBV12-3/TRBV12-4	few	TRBJ1-2	ASGRGGILYGYT
TRBV7-6	-	TRBJ2-5	ASSLEIPRGQETQY
TRBV6-2/TRBV6-3	-	TRBJ1-1	ASWGQMNTEAF
TRBV29-1	many	TRBJ1-5	SARQGGQPQH
TRBV6-2/TRBV6-3	-	TRBJ2-1	ASSRRGGVWDEQF